This TCR beta chain was identified during a study of blood T cell repertoires in COVID-19. The wider study: From T cells, B-cell-depleted T cells, or PBMCs came the material, which was cDNA or gDNA.

Measured with immunoSEQ multiplex PCR; TCRdb has only the in-frame clones, and not every one. The sample lists about 270,000 clones, about 89% seen once, with less than 3% in the top ten. Participants spanned ages about 18 to 95 years and resided in about 25 US areas. Symptom resolution, clearance, or two negative PCRs marked the recovered donors of Cohort 3. The CDR3 runs to 15 residues. V lost 1 base, J lost 2 bases, and 10 bases lay in between. Germline CDR1 reads SGHNT; CDR2 reads YENEEA. The sample consisted of PBMCs or T cells enriched from blood (not recorded which). The origin of this receptor is a woman younger than 30 who had recovered from COVID-19. The rearrangement joins TRBV11-3 to TRBJ2-3; D possibly corresponds to TRBD2 (5 bases). The CDR3 DNA reads TGTGCCAGCAGCTTAGGCGGACTTGACACAGATACGCAGTATTTT. Translating gives CASSLGGLDTDTQYF.